Sequencing of this TCR beta chain was carried out in a study of blood T cell repertoires in COVID-19. Overall study: Material from acute and convalescent COVID-19 was sourced from the United States, Italy and Spain. The analysed material was cDNA or gDNA that came from T cells, B-cell-depleted T cells, or PBMCs.

As processed by the authors: For nucleated cells, counts were estimated from reference gene primer amplification. The assay was immunoSEQ multiplex PCR, and TCRdb's table has in-frame clones only and misses some. The DNA gave D and trimming, while V, J and clone size come from that table. The repertoire includes 80,000 to 95,000 clones, over 70% of them detected once, and 20% to 25% sits in the top ten. The CDR3 has 13 residues. CDR1 is MGHRA, CDR2 YSYEKL, per germline. After removal of 4 bases from V and 8 bases from J, the junction contained 7 bases not matched to a gene. The genes are TRBV4-1 and TRBJ1-1; 7 positions agree with TRBD1. The sequence came from a man older than 75 with active or convalescent COVID-19. The sequenced material came from peripheral blood. The CDR3 DNA follows: TGCGCCAGCAGCCTCGACAGGGATTTAGAAGCTTTCTTT. This encodes CASSLDRDLEAFF.